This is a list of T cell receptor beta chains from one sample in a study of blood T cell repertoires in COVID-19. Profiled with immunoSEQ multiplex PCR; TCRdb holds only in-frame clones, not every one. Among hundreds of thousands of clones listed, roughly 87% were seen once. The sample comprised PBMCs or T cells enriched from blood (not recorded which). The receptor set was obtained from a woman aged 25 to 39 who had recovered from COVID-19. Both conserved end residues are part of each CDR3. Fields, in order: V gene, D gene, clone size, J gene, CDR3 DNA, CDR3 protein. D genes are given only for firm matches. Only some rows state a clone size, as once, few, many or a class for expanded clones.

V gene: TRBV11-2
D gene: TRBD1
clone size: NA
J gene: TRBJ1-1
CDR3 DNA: TGTGCCAGCAGCCCCGCGGGACAGGGAGGCTCGAACACTGAAGCTTTCTTT
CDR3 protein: CASSPAGQGGSNTEAFF

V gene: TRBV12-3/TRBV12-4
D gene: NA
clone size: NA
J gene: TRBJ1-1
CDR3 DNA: TGTGCCAGCAGTGAAAGGCGCCTTCCCGGGGCTTTCTTT
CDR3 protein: CASSERRLPGAFF

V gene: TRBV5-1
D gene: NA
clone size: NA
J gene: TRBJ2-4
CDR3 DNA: TGCGCCAGCAGCTATCATATCTTACTTCTAGCCAAAAACATTCAGTACTTC
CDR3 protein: CASSYHILLLAKNIQYF

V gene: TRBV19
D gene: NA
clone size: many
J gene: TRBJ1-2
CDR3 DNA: TGTGCCAGTAGAGACCGGGATCGGGCATATGGCTACACCTTC
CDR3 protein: CASRDRDRAYGYTF

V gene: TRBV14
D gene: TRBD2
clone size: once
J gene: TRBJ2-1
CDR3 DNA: TGTGCCAGCAGCCAAGGCGGGAGTAAATACAATGAGCAGTTCTTC
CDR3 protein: CASSQGGSKYNEQFF

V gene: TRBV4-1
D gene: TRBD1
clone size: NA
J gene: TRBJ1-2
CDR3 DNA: TGCGCCAGCAGCCAAGGCCCGGACAGGGAGTTCTATGGCTACACCTTC
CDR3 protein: CASSQGPDREFYGYTF

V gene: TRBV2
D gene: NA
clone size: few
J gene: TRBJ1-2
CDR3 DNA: TGTGCCAGCAGTGGGGCCTCGGGGAGCTATGGCTACACCTTC
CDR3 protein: CASSGASGSYGYTF

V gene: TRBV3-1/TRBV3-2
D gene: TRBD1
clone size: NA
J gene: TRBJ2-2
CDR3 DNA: TGTGCCAGCAGCCACTTCGACAGGGGTACCGGGGAGCTGTTTTTT
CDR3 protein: CASSHFDRGTGELFF

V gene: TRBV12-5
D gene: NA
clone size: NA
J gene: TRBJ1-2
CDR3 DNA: TGTGCTAGTGGTTCCCGCGGGGGGCGTGGCGGCTACACCTTC
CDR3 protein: CASGSRGGRGGYTF

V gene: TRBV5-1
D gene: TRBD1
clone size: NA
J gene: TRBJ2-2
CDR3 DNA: TGCGCCAGCAGCTTGAGTATGGGACAGGGATCCACCGGGGAGCTGTTTTTT
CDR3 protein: CASSLSMGQGSTGELFF

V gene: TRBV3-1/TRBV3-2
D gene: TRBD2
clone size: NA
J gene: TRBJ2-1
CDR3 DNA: TGTGCCAGCAGCCCCGGAGGGGCGGGAGATAACGGAGAGCAGTTCTTC
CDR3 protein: CASSPGGAGDNGEQFF

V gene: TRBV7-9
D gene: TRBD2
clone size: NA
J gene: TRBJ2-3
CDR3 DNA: TGTGCCAGCAGCTTAGAGAGCGGGAGTACAGATACGCAGTATTTT
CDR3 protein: CASSLESGSTDTQYF

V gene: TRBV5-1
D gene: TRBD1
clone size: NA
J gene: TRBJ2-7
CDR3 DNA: TGCGCCAGCACCGATCCGACAGGGGGCTTCTACGAGCAGTACTTC
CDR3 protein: CASTDPTGGFYEQYF

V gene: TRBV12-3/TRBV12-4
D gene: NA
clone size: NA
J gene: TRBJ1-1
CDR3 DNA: TGTGCCAGCAGTTTGGGGGGGCACACTGAAGCTTTCTTT
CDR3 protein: CASSLGGHTEAFF

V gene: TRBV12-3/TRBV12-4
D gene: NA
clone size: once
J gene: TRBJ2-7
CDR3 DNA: TGTGCCAGCAGTTTACAGGGTATCTACGAGCAGTACTTC
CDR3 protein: CASSLQGIYEQYF

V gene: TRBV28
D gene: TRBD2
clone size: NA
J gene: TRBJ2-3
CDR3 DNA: TGTGCCAGCAGCCCTAGCACGGGAGGGGACACAGATACGCAGTATTTT
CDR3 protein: CASSPSTGGDTDTQYF